These T cell receptor beta chains were read from a single sample in a study of beta chain features in type 1 diabetes. Some clones are missing from TCRdb's copy, which holds only in-frame ones; the method was immunoSEQ multiplex PCR. The profile covers roughly 330,000 clones, with about 14% appearing a single time and nearly 0.015% taken by the ten largest. Sequencing input: naive CD4+ T cells from blood. Receptors were obtained from a woman aged 18-29 years with type 1 diabetes. Each CDR3 is given with its conserved first and last residue. Fields, in order: clone size, V gene, D gene, CDR3 length, J gene, CDR3 DNA, CDR3 protein. D genes are given only for firm matches. Clone size is stated in some rows and not others, as once, few, many or a class when expanded.

>few|TRBV18|TRBD2|18|TRBJ2-7
TGTGCCAGCTCACGGGGGGGGACTAGCGGGACCTACTCCTACGAGCAGTACTTC
CASSRGGTSGTYSYEQYF
>.|TRBV29-1|.|12|TRBJ1-2
TGCAGCGGGGGGGAGGGTTTTGATGGCTACACCTTC
CSGGEGFDGYTF
>few|TRBV5-1|.|13|TRBJ2-4
TGCGCCAGCAGCTTGGTGGTGGAGGGCATTCAGTACTTC
CASSLVVEGIQYF
>.|TRBV7-2|.|12|TRBJ2-7
TGTGCCAGCAGCTATCCTACCTACGAGCAGTACTTC
CASSYPTYEQYF
>.|TRBV5-4|TRBD1|13|TRBJ2-7
TGTGCCAGCAGCGGGACCGGGACAGGAGAGCAGTACTTC
CASSGTGTGEQYF
>.|TRBV5-1|.|16|TRBJ2-3
TGCGCCAGCAGCTTAGGGAACAGCGGCAGCACAGATACGCAGTATTTT
CASSLGNSGSTDTQYF
>.|TRBV28|TRBD2|16|TRBJ2-1
TGTGCCAGCAGTTCACCGGGACTAGCGGGAGGGTATGAGCAGTTCTTC
CASSSPGLAGGYEQFF
>.|TRBV2|TRBD1|13|TRBJ1-2
TGTGCCAGCAGTGTAGGACAGGGAGGCGGCTACACCTTC
CASSVGQGGGYTF
>.|TRBV7-8|TRBD2|15|TRBJ2-1
TGTGCCAGCAGGAATAGCGGGAGGGCAGGGAATGAGCAGTTCTTC
CASRNSGRAGNEQFF
>few|TRBV7-2|TRBD2|15|TRBJ2-2
TGTGCCAGCCGCCGTGGGAGGGTTAACACCGGGGAGCTGTTTTTT
CASRRGRVNTGELFF
>.|TRBV10-3|.|14|TRBJ2-7
TGTGCCATCAGTGAGGGAGTAAAGGACTACGAGCAGTACTTC
CAISEGVKDYEQYF
>.|TRBV23-1|.|17|TRBJ1-2
TGCGCCAGCAGTCATCCTAATACAGGGCTTTCTATGAAAGGCTACACCTTC
CASSHPNTGLSMKGYTF
>.|TRBV19|TRBD2|14|TRBJ2-3
TGTGCCAGTGGGACTAGCGGAGTCACAGATACGCAGTATTTT
CASGTSGVTDTQYF